This TCR beta chain was identified during a study of cytomegalovirus exposure and HLA in healthy donors. Primers: 60 Vbeta forward and 13 Jbeta reverse. The assay was immunoSEQ multiplex PCR, and TCRdb's table has in-frame clones only and misses some. The sample records some 110,000 clones, about 59% being singletons. This CDR3 has 15 amino acids. Trimming at V came to 5 bases and at J to 9 bases, leaving 10 bases not matched to a gene. The germline V gene encodes CDR1 SEHNR and CDR2 FQNEAQ (reference sequence). Sequencing used PBMCs. This receptor was identified in a woman between 35 and 50 years old in good health and CMV-seropositive. The chain couples TRBV7-9 to TRBJ2-2; 9 bases map to TRBD1. The CDR3 DNA reads as TGTGCCAGCAGCCCCGGGACAGGGATTACATGGGAGCTGTTTTTT. Residues: CASSPGTGITWELFF.